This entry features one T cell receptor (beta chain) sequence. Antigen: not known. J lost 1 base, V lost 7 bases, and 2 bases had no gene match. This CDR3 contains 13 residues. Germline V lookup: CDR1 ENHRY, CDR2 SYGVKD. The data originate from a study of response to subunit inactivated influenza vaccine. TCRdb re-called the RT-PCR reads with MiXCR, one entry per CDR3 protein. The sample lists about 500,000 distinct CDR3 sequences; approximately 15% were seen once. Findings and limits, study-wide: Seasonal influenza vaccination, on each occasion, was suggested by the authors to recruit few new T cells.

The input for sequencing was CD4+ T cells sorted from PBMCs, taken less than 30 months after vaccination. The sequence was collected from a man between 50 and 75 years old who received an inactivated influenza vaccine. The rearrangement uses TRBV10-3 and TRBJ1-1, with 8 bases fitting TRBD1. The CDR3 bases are TGTGCCATCAAAACAGGGGGGAACACTGAAGCTTTCTTT. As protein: CAIKTGGNTEAFF.